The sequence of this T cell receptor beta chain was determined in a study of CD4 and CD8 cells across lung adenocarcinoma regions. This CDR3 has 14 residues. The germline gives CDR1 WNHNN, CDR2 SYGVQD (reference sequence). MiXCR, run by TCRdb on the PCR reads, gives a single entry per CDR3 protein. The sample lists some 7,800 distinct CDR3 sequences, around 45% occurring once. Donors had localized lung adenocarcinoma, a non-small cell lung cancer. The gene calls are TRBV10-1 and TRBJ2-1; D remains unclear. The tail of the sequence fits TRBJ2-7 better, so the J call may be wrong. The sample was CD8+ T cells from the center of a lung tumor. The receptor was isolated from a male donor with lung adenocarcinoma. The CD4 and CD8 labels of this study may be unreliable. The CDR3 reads CANWAKPLYYEQYF. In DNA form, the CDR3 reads TGCGCCAATTGGGCAAAACCTCTGTATTACGAGCAGTACTTC.